Listed below are T cell receptor beta chains from one sample, sequenced in a study of blood T cells in healthy people across ages. Using its own MiXCR run on the 5' RACE reads, TCRdb lists one record per CDR3 protein. The data contain under 1,100,000 distinct CDR3 sequences, almost 25% of them singletons. This sample also appeared in a second study, on T cells of mothers and their children.

Sequences were obtained from blood. The receptors come from a girl aged 2 to 9 in good health. Each CDR3 is given with its conserved first and last residue. Expanded clones are given a class, and other clones once, few, many or no size at all.

>TRBV10-3|few
CAIRTEGAYGYTF
>TRBV7-8|once
CASSLMYEQFF
>TRBV29-1|-
CSVEVAASGSYEQYF
>TRBV7-3|-
CASSLTVVNEKLFF
>TRBV20-1|-
CSARDLGGLNTGELFF
>TRBV25-1|few
CASSPGAFNQPQHF
>TRBV25-1|-
CASSEGAGHGFFGYEQYF
>TRBV20-1|few
CSASLDGDYGYTF
>TRBV18|-
CASSPVAGTNTEAFF
>TRBV11-3|few
CASSFAVRGVEAFF
>TRBV12-3/TRBV12-4|-
CASSLGWATNEKLFF
>TRBV6-5|few
CASRTGENTEAFF
>TRBV7-9|-
CASSSSENEATDTQYF
>TRBV6-1|-
CASSEADENYGYTF
>TRBV12-3/TRBV12-4|few
CASSSGPPDEKLFF
>TRBV6-5|few
CASSYGTGHYEQYF
>TRBV5-1|few
CASSLDGGRKEKLFF
>TRBV27|-
CASIASGTYEQYF
>TRBV6-5|few
CASRQRGLPTYEQYF
>TRBV12-3/TRBV12-4|-
CASSLYGGNTGELFF
>TRBV5-1|-
CASRLQGQVVTEAFF
>TRBV6-4|-
CASSGLAGRDEQFF
>TRBV5-1|-
CASSLSGGWDNEQFF
>TRBV29-1|few
CSVPRQGGGTGELFF
>TRBV7-2|-
CASSLVSVAGPTDTQYF
>TRBV7-8|once
CASSFHLAGEILPQYF
>TRBV12-3/TRBV12-4|-
CASSFEVAPTQYF
>TRBV7-9|few
CASSSEGPETQYF
>TRBV7-3|-
CASALGGAGGETQYF
>TRBV5-1|few
CASSPQGPDYGYTF
>TRBV29-1|-
CSVEFDSRYGYTF
>TRBV11-2|few
CASSLDSVGGVRDTQYF
>TRBV20-1|-
CSARDGAGDEQFF
>TRBV28|-
CASSLPGQAPLEQYF
>TRBV3-1|-
CASSHSAGTSNTGELFF
>TRBV27|-
CASIIYEQYF
>TRBV29-1|few
CSVQQGNIQYF
>TRBV10-3|few
CATMELGDQETQYF
>TRBV6-6|-
CASSYGGTGGDGYTF
>TRBV4-3|-
CASSQDSGGGYTF
>TRBV12-3/TRBV12-4|many
CASSFWAGELFF
>TRBV6-5|many
CASSPLQGYEQYF
>TRBV6-2/TRBV6-3|-
CAGSLTQRDTQYF
>TRBV2|few
CASTIIETQYF
>TRBV20-1|few
CSAPATSGLYEQYF
>TRBV7-3|few
CASSPGGAGGGNTEAFF
>TRBV4-3|few
CASSQDRGMNTEAFF
>TRBV19|-
CASSMYKGGLSLDTQYF
>TRBV9|few
CASSVVGSGSTDTQYF
>TRBV9|-
CASSVDAGLGGDTQYF
>TRBV7-2|-
CASSPRIGPFFPYGYTF
>TRBV5-1|-
CASSPGGISYGYTF
>TRBV6-6|-
CASSYSGVVTDTQYF